This TCR beta chain was identified in a study of molecular identifiers for immune sequencing clone quantification. TCRdb fed the PCR reads into MiXCR, producing one record per CDR3 protein. This table holds about 12,000 distinct CDR3 sequences, around 18% found once. It was from roughly 20,000 to 1,000,000 sorted cells, with 10%, 30% or 50% RNA, that naive CD8 libraries came. There are many counts of this clonotype. Its antigen is still unknown. Points from the study as a whole: In cases of identical TCR molecules sharing a barcode, highly expanded clone sizes could be underestimated. Detectable among roughly 920,000 naive cells, according to reports, was Jurkat TCR RNA spiked in from one cell.

This CDR3 has 14 amino acids. Trimming shortened V by 1 base and J by 15 bases, and 19 bases separated the two germline ends. V gene TRBV12-3 or TRBV12-4 combines with J gene TRBJ2-1; D tentatively fits TRBD1 or TRBD2 (5 bases each). The sequenced sample consisted of naive CD8+ T cells from blood, with Jurkat cell RNA spiked in. Subset reported: FACS-sorted CD8+CD4-CCR7+CD45RA+ naive T cells. This receptor was identified in a human donor in good health. Some libraries in this study had Jurkat cell RNA spiked in. CDR3 residues: CASSLDSSRDRRFF. For the CDR3, the DNA is TGTGCCAGCAGTTTAGACAGCTCCCGGGACCGGAGGTTCTTC.